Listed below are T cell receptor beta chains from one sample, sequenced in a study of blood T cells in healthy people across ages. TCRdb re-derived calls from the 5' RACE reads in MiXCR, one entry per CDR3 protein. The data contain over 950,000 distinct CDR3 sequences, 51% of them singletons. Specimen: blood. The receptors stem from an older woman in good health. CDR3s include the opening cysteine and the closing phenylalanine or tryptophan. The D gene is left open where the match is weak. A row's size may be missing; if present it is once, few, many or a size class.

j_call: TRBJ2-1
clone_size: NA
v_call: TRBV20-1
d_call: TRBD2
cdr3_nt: TGCAGTGCCAAGCCCCCCCCGACTAGCGGGAGAAGCCAGTTTGAGCAGTTCTTC
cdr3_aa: CSAKPPPTSGRSQFEQFF

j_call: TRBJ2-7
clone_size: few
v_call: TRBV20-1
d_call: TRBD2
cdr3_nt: TGCAGTGCTAACACCGGGACTAGCGGGATCAACGAGCAGTACTTC
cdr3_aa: CSANTGTSGINEQYF

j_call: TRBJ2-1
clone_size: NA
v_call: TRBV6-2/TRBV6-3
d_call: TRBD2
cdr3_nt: TGTGCCAGTAAAACTACCGGACTAGCGGGGAACAATGAGCAGTTCTTC
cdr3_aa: CASKTTGLAGNNEQFF

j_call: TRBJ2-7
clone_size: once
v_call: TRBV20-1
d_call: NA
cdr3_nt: TGCAGTGCCCTCGGGGGAGTACTATCCTACAATGAGCAGTACTTC
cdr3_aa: CSALGGVLSYNEQYF

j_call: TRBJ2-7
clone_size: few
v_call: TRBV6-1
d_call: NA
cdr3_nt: TGTGCCAGCAGTGAAGCTAGGGGCTACGAGCAGTACTTC
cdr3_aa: CASSEARGYEQYF

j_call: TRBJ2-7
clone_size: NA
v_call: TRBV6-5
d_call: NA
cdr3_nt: TGTGCCAGCAGTTACTCCTCGCTTGGAGACCGCTCCAATGAGCAGTACTTC
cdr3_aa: CASSYSSLGDRSNEQYF

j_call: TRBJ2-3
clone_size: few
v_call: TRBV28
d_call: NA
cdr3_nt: TGTGCCAGCAGCCGTCTAAGGAGCAATACGCAGTATTTT
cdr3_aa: CASSRLRSNTQYF

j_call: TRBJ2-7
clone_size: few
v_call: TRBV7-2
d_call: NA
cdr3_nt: TGTGCCAGCAGCTCGACAACCCCGGGACGGGGCCTCGAGCAGTACTTC
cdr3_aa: CASSSTTPGRGLEQYF

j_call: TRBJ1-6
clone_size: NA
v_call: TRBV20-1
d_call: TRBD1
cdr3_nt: TGCAGTGCTCCCCGACAGGGGAATAATTCACCCCTCCACTTT
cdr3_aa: CSAPRQGNNSPLHF

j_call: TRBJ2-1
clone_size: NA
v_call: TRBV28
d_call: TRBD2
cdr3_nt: TGTGCCAGCACAAGCGGGAGGGGGCAGTTCTTC
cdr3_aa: CASTSGRGQFF

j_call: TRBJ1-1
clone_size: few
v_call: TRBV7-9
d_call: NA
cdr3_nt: TGTGCCAGCAGCGACCAGAGGGGGGCTTCGTTCTCTGAAGCTTTCTTT
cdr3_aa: CASSDQRGASFSEAFF

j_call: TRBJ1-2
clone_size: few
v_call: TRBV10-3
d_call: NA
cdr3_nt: TGTGCCATCAGCCTCGACAGAAGCTCTAACTATGGCTACACCTTC
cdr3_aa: CAISLDRSSNYGYTF

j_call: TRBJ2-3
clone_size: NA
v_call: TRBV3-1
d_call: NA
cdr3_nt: TGTGCCAGCAGCCAAGCCCTAAACCGCCCAGATACGCAGTATTTT
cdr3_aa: CASSQALNRPDTQYF

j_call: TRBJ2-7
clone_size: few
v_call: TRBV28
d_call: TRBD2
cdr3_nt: TGTGCCAGCACTCTCGGGCTAGCGGGAGTTTACGAGCAGTACTTC
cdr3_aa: CASTLGLAGVYEQYF

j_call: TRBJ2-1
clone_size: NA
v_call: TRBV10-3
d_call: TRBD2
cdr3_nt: TGTGCCATCAGTGAGTCGGTGGCTAGCGGTTCCTACAATGAGCAGTTCTTC
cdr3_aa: CAISESVASGSYNEQFF

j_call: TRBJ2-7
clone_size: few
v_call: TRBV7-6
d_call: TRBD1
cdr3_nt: TGTGCCAGCAGCTTCGGGACAGTGGGCTACGAGCAGTACTTC
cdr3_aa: CASSFGTVGYEQYF

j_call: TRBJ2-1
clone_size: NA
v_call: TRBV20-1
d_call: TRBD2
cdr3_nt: TGCAGTGCTAGAGACGCGACTAGCGGGAGTTTCGATGAGCAGTTCTTC
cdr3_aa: CSARDATSGSFDEQFF